The 6 T cell receptor beta chains listed next were all sequenced from one sample in a study of shared clonotypes between healthy human individuals. Only in-frame clones appear in the TCRdb table, and some are missing; sequencing was by immunoSEQ multiplex PCR. The table has roughly 2 million clones, around 95% seen once; the top ten hold approximately 0.13%. Material: naive CD4+ T cells sorted from blood. Subset here: CD45RA+ positively selected. These receptors were taken from a man aged 18 to 30 in good health.

The chain combines TRBV9 with TRBJ2-2; 11 nucleotides agree with TRBD2. V trimming: 2 bases; J trimming: 5 bases; junction bases outside the gene matches: 11. This CDR3 comprises 18 residues. Germline V gives CDR1 SGDLS, CDR2 YYNGEE. The CDR3 loop is CASSVRGWASGGTGELFF. The CDR3, as DNA: TGTGCCAGCAGCGTCAGAGGGTGGGCTAGCGGGGGGACCGGGGAGCTGTTTTTT.

The CDR3 protein is CASTRWGSLGDTQYF. DNA of the CDR3: TGTGCCAGCACCAGGTGGGGTAGCCTCGGGGATACGCAGTATTTT. V gene TRBV6-5 combines with J gene TRBJ2-3, with D unresolved. CDR3 length equals 15 residues. Germline lookup yields CDR1 MNHEY and CDR2 SVGAGI. Trimming took 7 bases from V and 6 from J, leaving 20 bases between them.

This chain links TRBV27 with TRBJ2-7; D is uncertain. Germline loops: CDR1 MNHEY, CDR2 SMNVEV (reference sequence). The CDR3 covers 11 residues. Trimming removed 4 bases at V and 6 bases at J, with 7 bases between. The DNA for the CDR3 is TGTGCCAGCAGTTACCTCGGCGAGCAGTACTTC. Its translation is CASSYLGEQYF.

A remark on this clone: The sample carries other DNA sequences with the same CDR3. The gene calls are TRBV6-5 and TRBJ1-5; D is unresolved. Trimming removed 0 bases at V and 2 bases at J, with 5 bases between. CDR1 and CDR2 (germline): MNHEY, SVGAGI. This CDR3 spans 14 amino acids. The CDR3 is CASSYSSGNQPQHF. The CDR3 DNA follows: TGTGCCAGCAGTTACTCGAGTGGCAATCAGCCCCAGCATTTT.

The chain recombines TRBV6-1 with TRBJ2-3; D assignment may be TRBD1 or TRBD2 (5 bases each). CDR3 length: 18 residues. The V end was cut by 1 base, the J end by 2 bases, with 19 bases between. The V gene's germline CDR1 is MNHNS and CDR2 SASEGT. The CDR3 spells CASSEDPWGGWNTDTQYF. The CDR3 DNA is TGTGCCAGCAGTGAAGACCCCTGGGGCGGGTGGAACACAGATACGCAGTATTTT.

The chain joins TRBV20-1 to TRBJ1-1; D gene ambiguous. This CDR3 contains 10 residues. V gave up 5 bases and J gave up 6 bases, with 7 bases separating them. The V gene's germline CDR1 is DFQATT and CDR2 SNEGSKA (reference sequence). The CDR3 DNA sequence: TGCAGTGCTTCTATGGCTGAAGCTTTCTTT. It yields the protein CSASMAEAFF.